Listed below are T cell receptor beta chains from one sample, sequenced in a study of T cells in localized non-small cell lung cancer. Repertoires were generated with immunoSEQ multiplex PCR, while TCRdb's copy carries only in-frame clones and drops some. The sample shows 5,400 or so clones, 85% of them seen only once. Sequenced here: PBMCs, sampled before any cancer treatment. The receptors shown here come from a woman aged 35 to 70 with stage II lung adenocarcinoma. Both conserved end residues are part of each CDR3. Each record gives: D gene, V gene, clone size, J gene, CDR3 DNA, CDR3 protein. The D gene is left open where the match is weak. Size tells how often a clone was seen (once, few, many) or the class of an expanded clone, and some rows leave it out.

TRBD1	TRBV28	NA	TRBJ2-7	TGTGCCAGCAGCCCAGACAGGGACGAGCAGTACTTC	CASSPDRDEQYF
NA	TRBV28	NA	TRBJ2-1	TGTGCCAGCACCTCCGGGCGGGATCTGGACAATGAGCAGTTCTTC	CASTSGRDLDNEQFF
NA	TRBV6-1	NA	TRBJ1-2	TGTGCCAGCAGCCCGCAGCTCTGGAACTATGGCTACACCTTC	CASSPQLWNYGYTF
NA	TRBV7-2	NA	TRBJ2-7	TGTGCCAGCAGCTTAAGGACCCAGGGCGGGGAGTGGCACGAGCAGTACTTC	CASSLRTQGGEWHEQYF
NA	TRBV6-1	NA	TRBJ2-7	TGTGCCAGCAGTGAAGATCTCGGGACTCCTTCCTACGAGCAGTACTTC	CASSEDLGTPSYEQYF
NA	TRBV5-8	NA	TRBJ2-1	TGTGCCAGCAGCCTCCTTTACAATGAGCAGTTCTTC	CASSLLYNEQFF
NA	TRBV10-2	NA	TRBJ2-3	TGCGCCAGCAGTCTACAGGCGGGTTTGACAGATACGCAGTATTTT	CASSLQAGLTDTQYF
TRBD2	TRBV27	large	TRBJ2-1	TGTGCCAGCAGTTTCCCCGGGCTAGCGGGGAGCTCCTACAATGAGCAGTTCTTC	CASSFPGLAGSSYNEQFF
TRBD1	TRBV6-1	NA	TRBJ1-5	TGTGCCAGCAGTGAGACAGGGAATCAGCCCCAGCATTTT	CASSETGNQPQHF
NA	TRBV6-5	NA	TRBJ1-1	TGTGCCAGCAGTTACTCGACTTTCCAGAGGAACACTGAAGCTTTCTTT	CASSYSTFQRNTEAFF
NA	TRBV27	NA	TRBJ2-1	TGTGCCAGCAGTTTATCGCGTTACAATGAGCAGTTCTTC	CASSLSRYNEQFF
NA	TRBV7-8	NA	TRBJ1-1	TGTGCCAGCAGCTTAGATGTTAGCACTGAAGCTTTCTTT	CASSLDVSTEAFF
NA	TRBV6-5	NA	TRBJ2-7	TGTGCCAGCAGTTTATCAGGGGCAGCGACCTACGAGCAGTACTTC	CASSLSGAATYEQYF
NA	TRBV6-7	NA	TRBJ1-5	TGTGCCAGCAGTTACGGGGGAGGTCAGCCCCAGCATTTT	CASSYGGGQPQHF
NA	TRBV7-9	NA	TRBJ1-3	TGTGCCAGCAGCCCTACGTGGCGAAGCGGAAACACCATATATTTT	CASSPTWRSGNTIYF
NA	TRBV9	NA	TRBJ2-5	TGTGCCAGCAGCACTCGACAGGCCCTGGGGGCGACCCAGTACTTC	CASSTRQALGATQYF
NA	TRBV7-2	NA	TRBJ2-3	TGTGCCAGCAGCTCGAACTCAGGGGCAGATACGCAGTATTTT	CASSSNSGADTQYF
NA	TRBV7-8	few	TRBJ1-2	TGTGCCAGCAGCTCCCAGCCAGGGGTGAGCTATGGCTACACCTTC	CASSSQPGVSYGYTF
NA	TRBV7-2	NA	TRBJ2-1	TGTGCCAGCAGACTTAGGGGGCAGGGGGGCGATGAGCAGTTCTTC	CASRLRGQGGDEQFF
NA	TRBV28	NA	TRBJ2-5	TGTGCCAGCAGTTTGATGGGGGGTGGGAAAGAGACCCAGTACTTC	CASSLMGGGKETQYF
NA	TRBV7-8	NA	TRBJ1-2	TGTGCCAGCAGCTTAAGGACGGACGGTGGAGGGTATGGCTACACCTTC	CASSLRTDGGGYGYTF
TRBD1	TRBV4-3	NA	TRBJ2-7	TGCGCCAGCAGCCACTCCGCGACAGGGGAAAGCTACGAGCAGTACTTC	CASSHSATGESYEQYF
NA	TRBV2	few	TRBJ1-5	TGTGCCAGCAGCACAGGGATCAATCAGCCCCAGCATTTT	CASSTGINQPQHF
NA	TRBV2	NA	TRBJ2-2	TGTGCCACATCGAGGAAGAACACCGGGGAGCTGTTTTTT	CATSRKNTGELFF
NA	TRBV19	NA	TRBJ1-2	TGTGCCAGTCTCGACCGGCTAAGAGGTGGCTACACCTTC	CASLDRLRGGYTF
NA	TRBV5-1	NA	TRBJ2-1	TGCGCCAGCAGCTTTGGGGGGGCCGTAAGGAATGAGCAGTTCTTC	CASSFGGAVRNEQFF
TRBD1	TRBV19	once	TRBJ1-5	TGTGCCAGTAGTAGAGGGGACAGAAATCAGCCCCAGCATTTT	CASSRGDRNQPQHF
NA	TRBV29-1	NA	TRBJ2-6	TGCAGCGTGTCGCAGGGGTCTGGGGCCAACGTCCTGACTTTC	CSVSQGSGANVLTF
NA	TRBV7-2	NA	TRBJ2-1	TGTGCCAGCAGCTTAGGTTCGGGGAGCTCCTACAATGAGCAGTTCTTC	CASSLGSGSSYNEQFF
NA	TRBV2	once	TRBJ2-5	TGTGCCAGCAGTTACAATCGGGAGACCCAGTACTTC	CASSYNRETQYF
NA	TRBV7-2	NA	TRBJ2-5	TGTGCCAGCAGCTTAGGACCGATCCAAGAGACCCAGTACTTC	CASSLGPIQETQYF
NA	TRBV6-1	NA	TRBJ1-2	TGTGCCAGCAGTGAAGAACGGGTCCCGCCTGGCTATGGCTACACCTTC	CASSEERVPPGYGYTF
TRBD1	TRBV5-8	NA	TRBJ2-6	TGTGCCACCAAAACACAGGGGAAAGGGTCTGGGGCCAACGTCCTGACTTTC	CATKTQGKGSGANVLTF
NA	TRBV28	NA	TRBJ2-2	TGTGCCAGCAGTTTTCAGGTCCCGAACACCGGGGAGCTGTTTTTT	CASSFQVPNTGELFF
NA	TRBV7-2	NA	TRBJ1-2	TGTGCCAGCAGCTCCAAGGGAAGCAACTATGGCTACACCTTC	CASSSKGSNYGYTF
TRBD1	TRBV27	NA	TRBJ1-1	TGTGCCAGCAGTTTGCGCCCGGGACAGGGAAAGACTGAAGCTTTCTTT	CASSLRPGQGKTEAFF
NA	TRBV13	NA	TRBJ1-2	TGTGCCAGCAGCTTAATGGGAACAGGGAGAGCCCCCTATGGCTACACCTTC	CASSLMGTGRAPYGYTF
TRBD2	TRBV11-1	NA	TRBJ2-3	TGTGCCAGCAGCTTAGTCGGGCTAGCGGGAGCAGGGGATACGCAGTATTTT	CASSLVGLAGAGDTQYF
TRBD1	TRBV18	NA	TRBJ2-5	TGTGCCAGCTTCGGGACAGCCCAAGAGACCCAGTACTTC	CASFGTAQETQYF
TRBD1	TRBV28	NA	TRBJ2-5	TGTGCCAGCAGTTTATCAGGGGGCGGGACCCAGTACTTC	CASSLSGGGTQYF
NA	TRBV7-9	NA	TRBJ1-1	TGTGCCAGCAGCTTAGTACCGGACACTGAAGCTTTCTTT	CASSLVPDTEAFF
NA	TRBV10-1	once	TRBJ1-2	TGCGCCAGCAGTGCGTACAGGGATAGTGGCTACACCTTC	CASSAYRDSGYTF
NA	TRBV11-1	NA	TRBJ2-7	TGTGCCAGCAACGCGGGACATTACTACGAGCAGTACTTC	CASNAGHYYEQYF
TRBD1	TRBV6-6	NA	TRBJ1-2	TGTGCCAGCAGTTACCCTGGGGACAGCACTTATGGCTACACCTTC	CASSYPGDSTYGYTF